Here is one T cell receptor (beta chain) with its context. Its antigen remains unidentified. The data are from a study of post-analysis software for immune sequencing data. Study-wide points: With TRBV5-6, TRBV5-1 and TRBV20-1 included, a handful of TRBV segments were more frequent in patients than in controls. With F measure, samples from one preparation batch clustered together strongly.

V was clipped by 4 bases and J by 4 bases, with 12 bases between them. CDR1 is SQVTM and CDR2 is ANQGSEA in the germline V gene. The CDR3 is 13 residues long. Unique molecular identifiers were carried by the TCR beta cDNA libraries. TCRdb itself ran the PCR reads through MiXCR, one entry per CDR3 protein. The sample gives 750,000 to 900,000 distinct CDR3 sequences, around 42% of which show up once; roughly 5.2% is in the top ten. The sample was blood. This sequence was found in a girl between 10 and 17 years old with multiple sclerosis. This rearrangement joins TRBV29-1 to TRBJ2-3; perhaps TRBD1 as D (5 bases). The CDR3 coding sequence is TGCAGCGTTGTTGGCAGGGTGGCAGATACGCAGTATTTT. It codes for CSVVGRVADTQYF.